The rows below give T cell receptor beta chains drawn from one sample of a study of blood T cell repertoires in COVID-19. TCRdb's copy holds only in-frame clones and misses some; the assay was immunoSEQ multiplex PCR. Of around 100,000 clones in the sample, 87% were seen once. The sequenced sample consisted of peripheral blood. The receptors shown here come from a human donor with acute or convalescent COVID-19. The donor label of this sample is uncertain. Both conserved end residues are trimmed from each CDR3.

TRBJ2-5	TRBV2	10	ASRSAGETQY
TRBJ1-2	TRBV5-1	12	ASSLLGQDYGYT
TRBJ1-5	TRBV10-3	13	AISGGQGADQPQH
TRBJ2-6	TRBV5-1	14	ASVTSGESGANVLT
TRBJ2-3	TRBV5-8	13	ASSLEGIGTDTQY
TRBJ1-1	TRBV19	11	ASSIGAWEEAF
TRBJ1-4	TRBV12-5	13	ASGLGGQPNEKLF
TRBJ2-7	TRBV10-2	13	ASSEGRGGPNEQY
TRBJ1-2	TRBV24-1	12	ATSDSGTVWGYT
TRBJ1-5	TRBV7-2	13	ASSLVRDSYQPQH
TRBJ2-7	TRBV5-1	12	ASSLASGVNEQY
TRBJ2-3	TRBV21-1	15	ASSYKIAGGRTDTQY
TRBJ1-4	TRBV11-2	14	ASSSDPGGGREKLF
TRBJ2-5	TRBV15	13	ATSRNRGGKETQY
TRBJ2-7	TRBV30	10	AWGGQGNEQY
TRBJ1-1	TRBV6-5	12	ASINRGENTEAF
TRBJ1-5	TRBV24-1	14	ATSDPGQGSNQPQH
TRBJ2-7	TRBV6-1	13	ASSDVSSLSYEQY